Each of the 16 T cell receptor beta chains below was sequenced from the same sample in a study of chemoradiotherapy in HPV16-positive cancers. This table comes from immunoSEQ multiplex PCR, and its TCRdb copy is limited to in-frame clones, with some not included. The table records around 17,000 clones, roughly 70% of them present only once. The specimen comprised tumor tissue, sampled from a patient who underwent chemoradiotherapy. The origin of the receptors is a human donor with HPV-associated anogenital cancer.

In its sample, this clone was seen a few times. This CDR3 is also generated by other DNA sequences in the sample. CDR3: CASSPGQKFYGYTF. The CDR3 DNA reads TGCGCCAGCAGTCCGGGACAGAAATTCTATGGCTACACCTTC. The chain joins TRBV5-1 to TRBJ1-2; 7 nucleotides align to TRBD1. V shed 5 bases, J shed 4 bases, and the junction held 8 bases outside the gene matches. From germline, CDR1 is SGHRS and CDR2 YFSETQ. This CDR3 spans 14 amino acids.

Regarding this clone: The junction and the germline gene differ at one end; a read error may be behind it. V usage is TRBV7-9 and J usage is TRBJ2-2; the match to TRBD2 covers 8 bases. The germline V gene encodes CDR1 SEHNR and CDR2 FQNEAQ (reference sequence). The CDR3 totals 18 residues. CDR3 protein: CASSLGWSSGSKTGELFF. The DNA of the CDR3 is TGTGCCAGCAGCTTAGGATGGTCTAGCGGGTCGAAGACCGGGGAGCTGTTTTTT. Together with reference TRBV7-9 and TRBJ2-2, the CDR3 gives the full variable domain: DTGVSQNPRHKITKRGQNVTFRCDPISEHNRLYWYRQTLGQGPEFLTYFQNEAQLEKSRLLSDRFSAERPKGSFSTLEIQRTEQGDSAMYLCASSLGWSSGSKTGELFFGEGSRLTVL.

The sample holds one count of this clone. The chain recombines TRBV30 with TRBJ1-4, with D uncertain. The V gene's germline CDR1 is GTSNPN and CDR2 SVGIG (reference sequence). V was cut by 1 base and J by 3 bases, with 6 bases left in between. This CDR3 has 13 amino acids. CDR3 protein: CAWSGQANEKLFF. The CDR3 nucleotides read TGTGCCTGGAGTGGGCAGGCTAATGAAAAACTGTTTTTT.

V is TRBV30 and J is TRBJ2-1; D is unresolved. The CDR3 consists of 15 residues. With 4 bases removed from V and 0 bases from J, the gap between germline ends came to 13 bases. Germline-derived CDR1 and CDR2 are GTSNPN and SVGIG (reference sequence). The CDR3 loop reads CAWTTLGSSYNEQFF. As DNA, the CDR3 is TGTGCCTGGACCACGCTCGGTAGCTCCTACAATGAGCAGTTCTTC.

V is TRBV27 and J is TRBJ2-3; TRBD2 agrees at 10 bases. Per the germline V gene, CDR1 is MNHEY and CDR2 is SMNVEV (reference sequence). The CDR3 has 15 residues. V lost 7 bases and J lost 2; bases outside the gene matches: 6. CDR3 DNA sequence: TGTGCCAGCACCCCTAGCGGGAGATCCACAGATACGCAGTATTTT. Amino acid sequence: CASTPSGRSTDTQYF.

The DNA for the CDR3 is TGTGCCAGCAGCTTAGCCAGGAACACTGAAGCTTTCTTT. Amino acid sequence: CASSLARNTEAFF. This chain uses TRBV11-2 with TRBJ1-1; D call uncertain. CDR1 and CDR2 from the germline V gene are SGHAT and FQNNGV. Trimming stripped 1 base from V and 1 base from J, with 4 bases between. The CDR3 runs to 13 residues.

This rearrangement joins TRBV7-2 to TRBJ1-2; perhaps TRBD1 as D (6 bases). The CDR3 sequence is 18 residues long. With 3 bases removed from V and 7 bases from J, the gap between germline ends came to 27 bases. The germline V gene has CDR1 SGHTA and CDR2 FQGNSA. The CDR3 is CASSFEGAVRGDRSGYTF. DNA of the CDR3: TGTGCCAGCAGCTTTGAGGGTGCGGTGAGGGGGGATAGGTCTGGCTACACCTTC.

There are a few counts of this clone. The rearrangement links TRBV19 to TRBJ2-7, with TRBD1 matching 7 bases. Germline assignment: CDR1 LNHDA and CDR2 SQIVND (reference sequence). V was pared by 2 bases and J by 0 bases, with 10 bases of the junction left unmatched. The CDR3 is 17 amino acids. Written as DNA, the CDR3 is TGTGCCAGTAGTATATCGACAGGGTCGGGCTTCTCCTACGAGCAGTACTTC. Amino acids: CASSISTGSGFSYEQYF. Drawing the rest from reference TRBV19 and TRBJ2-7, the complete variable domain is DGGITQSPKYLFRKEGQNVTLSCEQNLNHDAMYWYRQDPGQGLRLIYYSQIVNDFQKGDIAEGYSVSREKKESFPLTVTSAQKNPTAFYLCASSISTGSGFSYEQYFGPGTRLTVT.

CDR3 nucleotides: TGCGCCAGCAGCTTGGCCCGGGGGAGATACACCGGGGAGCTGTTTTTT. Translating gives CASSLARGRYTGELFF. The J gene is TRBJ2-2, the V gene TRBV5-1, with D possibly TRBD2 on 6 matching bases. CDR1 and CDR2 from the germline V gene are SGHRS and YFSETQ. The V end was cut by 0 bases, the J end by 3 bases, with 12 bases between. CDR3 size: 16 residues.

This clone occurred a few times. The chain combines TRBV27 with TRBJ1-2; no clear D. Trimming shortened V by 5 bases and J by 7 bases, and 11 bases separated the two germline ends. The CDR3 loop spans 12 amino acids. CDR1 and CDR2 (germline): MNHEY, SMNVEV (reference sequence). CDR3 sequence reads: CASSPGRGGYTF. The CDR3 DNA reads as TGTGCCAGCAGTCCCGGACGGGGTGGCTACACCTTC.

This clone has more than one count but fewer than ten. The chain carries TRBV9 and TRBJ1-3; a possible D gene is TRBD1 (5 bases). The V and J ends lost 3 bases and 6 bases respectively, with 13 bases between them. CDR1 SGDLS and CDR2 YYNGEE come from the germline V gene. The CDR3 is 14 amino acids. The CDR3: CASSGGALENTIYF. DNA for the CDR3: TGTGCCAGCAGCGGCGGGGCATTGGAAAACACCATATATTTT.

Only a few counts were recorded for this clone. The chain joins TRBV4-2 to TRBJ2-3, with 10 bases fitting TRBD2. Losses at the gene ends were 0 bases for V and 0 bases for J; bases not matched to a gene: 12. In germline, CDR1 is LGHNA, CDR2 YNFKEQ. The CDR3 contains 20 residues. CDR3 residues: CASSQEPASGGRGSTDTQYF. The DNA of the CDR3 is TGTGCCAGCAGCCAAGAACCGGCTAGCGGGGGCCGTGGTAGCACAGATACGCAGTATTTT.

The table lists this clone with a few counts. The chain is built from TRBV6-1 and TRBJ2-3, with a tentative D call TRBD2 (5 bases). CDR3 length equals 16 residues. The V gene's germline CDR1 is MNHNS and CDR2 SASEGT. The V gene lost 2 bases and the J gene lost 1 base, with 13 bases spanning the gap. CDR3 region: CASSEKAGGGTDTQYF. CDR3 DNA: TGTGCCAGCAGTGAAAAGGCGGGTGGAGGCACAGATACGCAGTATTTT.

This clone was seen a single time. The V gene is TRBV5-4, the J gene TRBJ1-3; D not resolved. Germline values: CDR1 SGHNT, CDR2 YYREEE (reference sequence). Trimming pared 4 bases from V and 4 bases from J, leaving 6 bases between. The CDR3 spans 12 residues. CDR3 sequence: CASSLAGNTIYF. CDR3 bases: TGTGCCAGCAGCCTCGCGGGAAACACCATATATTTT.

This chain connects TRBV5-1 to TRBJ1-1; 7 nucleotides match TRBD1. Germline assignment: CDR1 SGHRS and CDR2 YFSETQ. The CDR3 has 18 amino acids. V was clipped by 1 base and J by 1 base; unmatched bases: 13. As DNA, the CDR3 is TGCGCCAGCAGCTTGAGATCTGGGACAGTCCTTCGGAACACTGAAGCTTTCTTT. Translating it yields CASSLRSGTVLRNTEAFF.

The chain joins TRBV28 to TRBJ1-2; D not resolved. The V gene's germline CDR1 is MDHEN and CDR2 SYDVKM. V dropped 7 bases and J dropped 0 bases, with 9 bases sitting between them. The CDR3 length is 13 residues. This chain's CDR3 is CASNGRSNYGYTF. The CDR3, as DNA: TGTGCCAGCAACGGACGGTCTAACTATGGCTACACCTTC.